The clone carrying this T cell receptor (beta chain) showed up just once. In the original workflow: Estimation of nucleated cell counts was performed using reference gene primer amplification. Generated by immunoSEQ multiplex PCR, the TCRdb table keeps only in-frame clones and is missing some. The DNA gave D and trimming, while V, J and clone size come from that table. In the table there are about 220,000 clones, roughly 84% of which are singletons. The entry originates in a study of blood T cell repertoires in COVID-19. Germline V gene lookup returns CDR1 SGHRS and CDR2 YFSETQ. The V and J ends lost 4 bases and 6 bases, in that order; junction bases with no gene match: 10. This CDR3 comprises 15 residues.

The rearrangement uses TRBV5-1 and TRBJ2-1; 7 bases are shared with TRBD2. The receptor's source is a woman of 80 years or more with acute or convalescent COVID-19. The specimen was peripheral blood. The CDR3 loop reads CASSLSGVYFNEQFF. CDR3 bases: TGCGCCAGCAGCCTCAGCGGGGTTTATTTCAATGAGCAGTTCTTC.